The 15 T cell receptor beta chains below come from one sample, sequenced in a study of molecular identifiers for immune sequencing clone quantification. In TCRdb, the PCR reads were re-called with MiXCR into one record per CDR3 protein. This table holds over 55,000 distinct CDR3 sequences, around 17% found once. Sequenced sample: naive CD8+ T cells from blood, with Jurkat cell RNA spiked in. The sample's subset: FACS-sorted CD8+CD4-CCR7+CD45RA+ naive T cells. These TCRs come from a human donor in good health. Some libraries in this study had Jurkat cell RNA spiked in.

This clonotype was counted at least ten times. The rearrangement uses TRBV28 and TRBJ2-5; no reliable D call. V dropped 1 base and J dropped 5 bases, with 11 bases sitting between them. CDR1 and CDR2 from the germline V gene are MDHEN and SYDVKM. CDR3 size: 14 residues. The CDR3 loop is CASSLFKVAETQYF. Here the CDR3 DNA reads TGTGCCAGCAGTTTATTCAAGGTTGCGGAGACCCAGTACTTC.

To note about this clonotype: A much larger clone differs from this one at a single base, so this may be a read error. This rearrangement joins TRBV7-6 to TRBJ2-3, with 11 positions matching TRBD1. CDR1 SGHVS and CDR2 FNYEAQ come from the germline V gene. The CDR3 consists of 15 residues. The CDR3 reads CAGSWTGGSPDTQYF. CDR3 in DNA: TGTGCCGGCAGCTGGACAGGGGGCTCGCCAGATACGCAGTATTTT.

This clonotype occurred many times. The chain recombines TRBV30 with TRBJ1-1, with 12 positions matching TRBD1. CDR3 length equals 14 residues. From germline, CDR1 is GTSNPN and CDR2 SVGIG (reference sequence). V dropped 1 base and J dropped 7; count of bases not matched to a gene: 4. DNA of the CDR3: TGTGCCTGGAGTGGCGGGACAGGGGGCATTGAAGCTTTCTTT. Its translation: CAWSGGTGGIEAFF.

Ten or more counts support this clonotype. This rearrangement joins TRBV27 to TRBJ1-1; TRBD1 might be the D (5 bases). The CDR3 length is 16 residues. Germline V lookup: CDR1 MNHEY, CDR2 SMNVEV (reference sequence). V lost 5 bases to trimming and J lost 0 bases, with 16 bases between them. The CDR3 DNA reads as TGTGCCAGCAGTCCCAGAACAGGTAACATGAACACTGAAGCTTTCTTT. It yields the protein CASSPRTGNMNTEAFF.

This clonotype was seen more than once but under ten times. This could be a read error, since a much larger clone is one nucleotide away. The chain recombines TRBV4-2 with TRBJ2-1; 11 positions agree with TRBD2. The V gene's germline CDR1 is LGHNA and CDR2 YNFKEQ. The CDR3 contains 17 residues. Trimming took 3 bases from V and 6 from J; bases not matched to a gene: 10. DNA for the CDR3: TGTGCCAGCAGCCACCCACCGGGACTAGCGGCCTGCAATGAGCAGTTCTTC. Its translation is CASSHPPGLAACNEQFF.

This clonotype was seen a few times. The rearrangement links TRBV28 to TRBJ2-5; perhaps TRBD1 as D (6 bases). Germline-derived CDR1 and CDR2 are MDHEN and SYDVKM. This CDR3 is built from 18 residues. V lost 3 bases, J lost 2 bases, and 22 bases lay in between. The CDR3 DNA reads as TGTGCCAGCAGTTTTTGGGACACTCAGGGGACCTTTCAAGAGACCCAGTACTTC. Protein sequence: CASSFWDTQGTFQETQYF.

For this clonotype: This could be a read error, since a much larger clone is one nucleotide away. This chain joins TRBV29-1 and TRBJ2-7; 11 bases agree with TRBD1. From germline, CDR1 is SQVTM and CDR2 ANQGSEA. This CDR3 is built from 11 residues. Trimming at V came to 3 bases and at J to 9 bases, leaving 1 base not matched to a gene. The CDR3 region has the DNA TGCAGCGTTGAGGGACAGGGGGTGCAGTACTTC. Translating gives CSVEGQGVQYF.

V is TRBV12-3 or TRBV12-4 and J is TRBJ2-3; the D gene is possibly TRBD1 (6 bases). Trimming shortened V by 3 bases and J by 2 bases, and 12 bases separated the two germline ends. The CDR3 is 15 amino acids. The CDR3 bases are TGTGCCAGCAGTTTTGGGACACTAGACACAGATACGCAGTATTTT. Translation: CASSFGTLDTDTQYF.

This clonotype was found a few times. Just one base apart from a much larger clone, this may be a read error. J is TRBJ2-3 and V is TRBV11-2; D remains ambiguous. Germline lookup yields CDR1 SGHAT and CDR2 FQNNGV. Trimming cost V 3 bases and J 9 bases, with 16 bases left between them. The CDR3 is 14 amino acids. CDR3 protein: CASSFPLKVFTQYF. The CDR3 DNA sequence: TGTGCCAGCAGCTTTCCCCTGAAGGTTTTCACGCAGTATTTT.

This clonotype was found many times. The chain carries TRBV7-9 and TRBJ2-7; D not resolved. The length of the CDR3 is 14 residues. Looked up from germline, CDR1 is SEHNR and CDR2 is FQNEAQ (reference sequence). V dropped 4 bases and J dropped 3 bases, with 13 bases sitting between them. In DNA, the CDR3 is TGTGCCAGCAGCTCGACTCGCGCTTTCTACGAGCAGTACTTC. It specifies CASSSTRAFYEQYF. The variable domain in full, with the rest retrieved from reference TRBV7-9 and TRBJ2-7, is DTGVSQNPRHKITKRGQNVTFRCDPISEHNRLYWYRQTLGQGPEFLTYFQNEAQLEKSRLLSDRFSAERPKGSFSTLEIQRTEQGDSAMYLCASSSTRAFYEQYFGPGTRLTVT.

This chain connects TRBV12-5 to TRBJ1-5; D gene unclear. Between the trimmed V and J ends, which lost 1 base and 6 bases, there was a span of 1 base. Germline V gene sequence: CDR1 LGHNT, CDR2 FRNRAP. CDR3 length: 11 amino acids. For the CDR3, the DNA is TGTGCTAGTGGTTTGGGTCAGCCCCAGCATTTT. It codes for CASGLGQPQHF. Full variable domain (rest looked up from reference TRBV12-5 and TRBJ1-5): DARVTQTPRHKVTEMGQEVTMRCQPILGHNTVFWYRQTMMQGLELLAYFRNRAPLDDSGMPKDRFSAEMPDATLATLKIQPSEPRDSAVYFCASGLGQPQHFGDGTRLSIL.

Of note for this clonotype: This clone may be a read error of a much larger clone one base away. V usage is TRBV2 and J usage is TRBJ2-7; D gene uncertain. Germline CDR1 reads SNHLY; CDR2 reads FYNNEI. CDR3 length equals 11 residues. The CDR3 nucleotides read TGTGCCAGCAGTGATGGTGCCGAGGAGTACTTC. Translating gives CASSDGAEEYF.

A few counts support this clonotype. This may stem from a read error, because a much larger clone lies one nucleotide away. The chain links TRBV7-9 to TRBJ2-3, with D unclear. The J call is uncertain, as TRBJ1-5 better fits the DNA end. Germline V gives CDR1 SEHNR, CDR2 FQNEAQ (reference sequence). The CDR3 has 13 residues. DNA for the CDR3: TGTGCCAGTTCTCGAGAGGGAACAGATACGCAGCATTTT. It translates to CASSREGTDTQHF.

In its sample, this clonotype was seen once. Given a much more abundant clone one base away, this may be a read error. The V gene is TRBV11-3, the J gene TRBJ2-3; D is unclear. The CDR3 has 14 amino acids. In germline, CDR1 is SGHNT, CDR2 YENEEA. Between the trimmed V and J ends, which lost 4 bases and 3 bases, there was a span of 11 bases. CDR3 protein: CASSSIHPTDTQYF. The CDR3 DNA sequence: TGTGCCAGCAGCTCCATACATCCGACAGATACGCAGTATTTT.

The sample holds many counts of this clonotype. The gene calls are TRBV7-6 and TRBJ1-3; possible D gene TRBD1, 5 bases. V lost 1 base and J lost 9, with 19 bases in between. The CDR3 is made up of 16 amino acids. The V gene's germline CDR1 is SGHVS and CDR2 FNYEAQ. The CDR3 DNA reads TGTGCCAGCAGCTTAGAGTCCTGGGGGACGGAAAGCACCATATATTTT. It translates to CASSLESWGTESTIYF.